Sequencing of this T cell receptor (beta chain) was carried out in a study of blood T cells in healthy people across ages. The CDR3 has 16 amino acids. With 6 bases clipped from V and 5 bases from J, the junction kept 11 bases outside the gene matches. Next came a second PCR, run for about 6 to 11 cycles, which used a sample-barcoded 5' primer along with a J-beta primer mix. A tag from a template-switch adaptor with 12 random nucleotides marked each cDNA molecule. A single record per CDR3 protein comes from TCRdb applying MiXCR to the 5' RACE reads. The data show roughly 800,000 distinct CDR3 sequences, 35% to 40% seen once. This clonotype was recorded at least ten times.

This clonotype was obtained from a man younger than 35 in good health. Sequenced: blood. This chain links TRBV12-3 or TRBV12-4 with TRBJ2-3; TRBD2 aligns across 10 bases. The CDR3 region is CASRNSLAGAGDTQYF. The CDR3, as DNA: TGTGCCAGCAGAAACTCGCTAGCGGGGGCTGGAGATACGCAGTATTTT.